The 31 T cell receptor beta chains below come from one sample, sequenced in a study of CD4 T cells in relation to SARS-CoV-2 and coronaviruses. Their antigens are not known. The table came from immunoSEQ multiplex PCR; TCRdb's copy has only in-frame clones and leaves some out. The sample consists of 20,000 or so clones, less than 85% of them appearing once. CD4+ T cells from unexposed donors were obtained before the COVID-19 pandemic (2011-2018). The cells were cultured for around ten days before CD4+ T cells were isolated. The material sequenced was CD4+ T cells from PBMCs, cultured in vitro. These receptors came from a human donor in good health.

CDR3 sequence reads: CASRRTGANTEAFF. CDR3 DNA sequence: TGTGCCAGCAGGAGGACAGGGGCGAACACTGAAGCTTTCTTT. V is TRBV25-1 and J is TRBJ1-1; 9 nucleotides line up with TRBD1. Germline V gene sequence: CDR1 MGHDK, CDR2 SYGVNS. Losses at the gene ends were 6 bases for V and 1 base for J; bases not matched to a gene: 3. The CDR3 is made up of 14 amino acids.

The J gene is TRBJ2-1, the V gene TRBV5-1, with a possible D match to TRBD1 (5 bases). Trimming removed 5 bases from V and 5 bases from J, with 8 bases in between. Per the germline V gene, CDR1 is SGHRS and CDR2 is YFSETQ. The CDR3 has 12 amino acids. CDR3 region: CASSLTDNEQFF. The CDR3 nucleotides are TGCGCCAGCAGTCTGACAGACAATGAGCAGTTCTTC.

This clone occurred a few times. The J gene is TRBJ2-3, the V gene TRBV7-3; 7 bases are shared with TRBD1. With 3 bases clipped from V and 1 base from J, the junction kept 1 base outside the gene matches. The CDR3 has 14 residues. Looked up from germline, CDR1 is SGHTA and CDR2 is FQGTGA. For the CDR3, the DNA is TGTGCCAGCAGCTTTGGACAGGGCACAGATACGCAGTATTTT. Translated, it gives CASSFGQGTDTQYF.

This chain uses TRBV5-1 with TRBJ2-1; D is possibly TRBD1 (6 bases). V lost 7 bases and J lost 8, with 19 bases in between. CDR3 length: 14 residues. The germline gives CDR1 SGHRS, CDR2 YFSETQ. The CDR3 DNA sequence: TGCGCCAGCTCTAGGGGGATCGAGGGGGATGAGCAGTTCTTC. Its translation: CASSRGIEGDEQFF. Drawing the rest from reference TRBV5-1 and TRBJ2-1, the complete variable domain is KAGVTQTPRYLIKTRGQQVTLSCSPISGHRSVSWYQQTPGQGLQFLFEYFSETQRNKGNFPGRFSGRQFSNSRSEMNVSTLELGDSALYLCASSRGIEGDEQFFGPGTRLTVL.

The sample holds one count of this clone. The V call is TRBV10-3, the J call TRBJ1-5, with D maybe TRBD1 (5 bases). Per the germline V gene, CDR1 is ENHRY and CDR2 is SYGVKD. This CDR3 has 14 amino acids. V shed 6 bases and J shed 1 base, with 10 bases lying between them. In DNA form, the CDR3 reads TGTGCCATCAGGGACCGGGGGAGCAATCAGCCCCAGCATTTT. Its protein is CAIRDRGSNQPQHF.

The chain couples TRBV10-3 to TRBJ1-2, with D maybe TRBD1 (6 bases). The CDR3 is 15 residues long. The V gene lost 6 bases and the J gene lost 10 bases, with 24 bases spanning the gap. Germline V gene lookup returns CDR1 ENHRY and CDR2 SYGVKD. The CDR3, as DNA: TGTGCCATCAGCAAGAAGTCGGACAGTCTGGGGGCCTACACCTTC. Its translation is CAISKKSDSLGAYTF.

The rearrangement links TRBV2 to TRBJ2-7; 7 bases fit TRBD2. Germline trimming cut 3 bases from V and 7 bases from J; bases unmatched to any gene: 9. This CDR3 is 14 amino acids long. The germline CDR1 and CDR2 sequences are SNHLY and FYNNEI. The CDR3 region has the DNA TGTGCCAGCAGTGATGGGGGGGTTTCGGGTGAGCAGTACTTC. Its translation is CASSDGGVSGEQYF. Variable domain in full (rest from reference TRBV2 and TRBJ2-7): EPEVTQTPSHQVTQMGQEVILRCVPISNHLYFYWYRQILGQKVEFLVSFYNNEISEKSEIFDDQFSVERPDGSNFTLKIRSTKLEDSAMYFCASSDGGVSGEQYFGPGTRLTVT.

The chain carries TRBV6-1 and TRBJ1-2; tentatively, D is TRBD1 (5 bases). The V gene lost 1 base and the J gene lost 6 bases, with 9 bases spanning the gap. Germline V gene sequence: CDR1 MNHNS, CDR2 SASEGT. The CDR3 runs to 13 residues. DNA for the CDR3: TGTGCCAGCAGTGAAGGCAGGGACCATGGCTACACCTTC. This codes for CASSEGRDHGYTF.

This chain joins TRBV14 and TRBJ2-1; the match to TRBD2 covers 8 bases. This CDR3 is built from 17 residues. Germline V gene lookup returns CDR1 SGHDN and CDR2 FVKESK. The junction had 10 bases not matched to a gene; V was cut back by 2 bases and J by 4 bases. This CDR3 reads CASSQRKGGTRYNEQFF. For the CDR3, the DNA is TGTGCCAGCAGCCAAAGAAAAGGCGGGACTAGGTACAATGAGCAGTTCTTC.

This chain links TRBV18 with TRBJ2-7; 8 nucleotides agree with TRBD1. The CDR3 runs 14 residues. CDR1 and CDR2 from the germline V gene are KGHSH and LQKENI. The J segment lost 6 bases and the V segment lost 1 base, leaving 5 bases of the junction unmatched. CDR3 region: CASSPLGTGGEQYF. CDR3 nucleotide sequence: TGTGCCAGCTCACCACTCGGGACAGGTGGCGAGCAGTACTTC.

The chain has TRBV6-2 or TRBV6-3 and TRBJ1-1; a weak D match, TRBD1 (5 bases). Germline CDR1 reads MNHEY; CDR2 reads SVGEGT. V gave up 5 bases and J gave up 4 bases, with 20 bases separating them. This CDR3 is 16 amino acids long. The CDR3 DNA sequence: TGTGCCAGCAGTCCCTCACAGGATCGGGGTAGCACTGAAGCTTTCTTT. Its translation: CASSPSQDRGSTEAFF.

This chain uses TRBV5-1 with TRBJ2-1; D gene uncertain. Looked up from germline, CDR1 is SGHRS and CDR2 is YFSETQ. CDR3 length: 15 residues. V was cut by 2 bases and J by 2 bases, with 11 bases left in between. CDR3 in DNA: TGCGCCAGCAGCTTAGTGAGAGGCCCCTACAATGAGCAGTTCTTC. It specifies CASSLVRGPYNEQFF.

This sequence joins TRBV12-3 or TRBV12-4 and TRBJ2-3; the D is unclear. The CDR3 length is 13 residues. Trimming stripped 6 bases from V and 6 bases from J, with 13 bases between. The CDR3 loop reads CASSQRVGDTQYF. CDR3 in DNA: TGTGCCAGCAGCCAAAGGGTGGGGGATACGCAGTATTTT.

The CDR3 here is CASSATGGSGNTIYF. The CDR3 DNA reads as TGTGCCAGCAGCGCAACGGGGGGCTCTGGAAACACCATATATTTT. The chain links TRBV7-9 to TRBJ1-3, with TRBD1 as a possible D gene (5 bases). V was cut by 5 bases and J by 0 bases, with 11 bases left in between. Germline CDR1 and CDR2: SEHNR and FQNEAQ (reference sequence). This CDR3 contains 15 residues.

The chain has TRBV7-8 and TRBJ1-1; TRBD1 matches at 8 bases. The germline CDR1 and CDR2 sequences are SGHVS and FQNEAQ. The CDR3 runs to 14 residues. V was pared by 7 bases and J by 5 bases, with 9 bases of the junction left unmatched. The CDR3 bases are TGTGCCAGCACCCTGATCACAGGGGGAACTGAAGCTTTCTTT. Its translation: CASTLITGGTEAFF.

This clone was recorded a few times. The rearrangement uses TRBV10-1 and TRBJ2-5; D may correspond to TRBD1 or TRBD2 (5 bases each). CDR1 is WNHNN and CDR2 is SYGVQD in the germline V gene (reference sequence). V lost 4 bases to trimming and J lost 4 bases, with 10 bases between them. This CDR3 region has 13 residues. CDR3 DNA sequence: TGCGCCAGCAGTGCCGGGACCGGAGAGACCCAGTACTTC. Translation: CASSAGTGETQYF.

This clone turned up a few times. J is TRBJ2-7 and V is TRBV6-5, with D maybe TRBD1 (5 bases). The CDR3 length is 15 residues. From germline, CDR1 is MNHEY and CDR2 SVGAGI. The ends were cut back, 0 bases at V and 0 bases at J, with 9 bases in the middle. CDR3 sequence (DNA): TGTGCCAGCAGTTACTCGACAGCCCGCTCCTACGAGCAGTACTTC. Its translation: CASSYSTARSYEQYF.

The chain has TRBV7-8 and TRBJ2-7; no definite D call. Trimming removed 3 bases from V and 0 bases from J, with 12 bases in between. The CDR3 runs 15 residues. Germline V gene sequence: CDR1 SGHVS, CDR2 FQNEAQ. CDR3 DNA: TGTGCCAGCAGCTTCGGTCTGATGAACTCCTACGAGCAGTACTTC. Translation: CASSFGLMNSYEQYF.

The chain carries TRBV10-3 and TRBJ2-1, with TRBD2 matching 13 bases. CDR1 and CDR2 from the germline V gene are ENHRY and SYGVKD. The CDR3 sequence is 18 residues long. With 6 bases clipped from V and 0 bases from J, the junction kept 8 bases outside the gene matches. CDR3 DNA sequence: TGTGCCATCAGCGGGACTAGCGGGGAAATCGTCTCCTACAATGAGCAGTTCTTC. Translation gives CAISGTSGEIVSYNEQFF.

The chain links TRBV20-1 to TRBJ1-1; D gene uncertain. The germline CDR1 and CDR2 sequences are DFQATT and SNEGSKA (reference sequence). The CDR3 sequence is 11 residues long. Trimming pared 4 bases from V and 5 bases from J, leaving 8 bases between. The CDR3 sequence is CSATPQTEAFF. The CDR3 bases are TGCAGTGCTACCCCACAGACTGAAGCTTTCTTT.

The chain uses TRBV5-1 and TRBJ1-4; D might be TRBD1 (6 bases). V shed 4 bases and J shed 7 bases, with 17 bases lying between them. This CDR3 is built from 15 residues. CDR1 SGHRS and CDR2 YFSETQ come from the germline V gene. CDR3 sequence reads: CASSMEGGAIEKLFF. The CDR3 nucleotides read TGCGCCAGCAGCATGGAGGGGGGGGCTATTGAAAAACTGTTTTTT.

The chain joins TRBV5-8 to TRBJ2-1; 10 nucleotides line up with TRBD2. V trimming: 4 bases; J trimming: 3 bases; junction bases outside the gene matches: 4. CDR3 length: 15 amino acids. Germline V CDR1 and CDR2: SGHTS, YDEGEE. CDR3 amino acids: CASSPSGRGYNEQFF. The CDR3 DNA reads TGTGCCAGCAGCCCCAGCGGGAGGGGCTACAATGAGCAGTTCTTC.

J is TRBJ2-3 and V is TRBV28; 8 positions agree with TRBD1. Germline CDR1 and CDR2: MDHEN and SYDVKM. The CDR3 has 16 amino acids. The V segment lost 3 bases and the J segment 3 bases; nucleotides outside the gene matches: 8. CDR3 amino acids: CASSFMQGARTDTQYF. The CDR3 nucleotides read TGTGCCAGCAGTTTTATGCAGGGGGCAAGAACAGATACGCAGTATTTT.

The genes are TRBV14 and TRBJ2-7; a weak D match, TRBD2 (5 bases). CDR3 length equals 13 residues. Trimming cost V 1 base and J 7 bases, with 11 bases left between them. The germline CDR1 and CDR2 sequences are SGHDN and FVKESK. The CDR3 loop reads CASSQVPRGEQYF. The CDR3 bases are TGTGCCAGCAGCCAAGTCCCTCGGGGAGAGCAGTACTTC.

The chain couples TRBV5-1 to TRBJ2-7; D is possibly TRBD1 (6 bases). The ends were cut back, 5 bases at V and 2 bases at J, with 14 bases in the middle. CDR3 size: 14 residues. Per the germline V gene, CDR1 is SGHRS and CDR2 is YFSETQ. CDR3 loop: CASRSNAGAYEQYF. CDR3 nucleotides: TGCGCCAGCAGATCAAATGCAGGGGCCTACGAGCAGTACTTC. Full variable domain (missing parts from reference TRBV5-1 and TRBJ2-7): KAGVTQTPRYLIKTRGQQVTLSCSPISGHRSVSWYQQTPGQGLQFLFEYFSETQRNKGNFPGRFSGRQFSNSRSEMNVSTLELGDSALYLCASRSNAGAYEQYFGPGTRLTVT.

A single count supports this clone. J is TRBJ2-5 and V is TRBV12-3 or TRBV12-4; D may be TRBD1 or TRBD2 (6 bases each). This CDR3 region has 13 residues. Trimming removed 10 bases from V and 7 bases from J, with 19 bases in between. This CDR3 reads CATSRGLDGTQYF. CDR3 nucleotides: TGTGCCACGTCCCGGGGGCTAGATGGGACCCAGTACTTC.

The chain couples TRBV19 to TRBJ2-2; D gene uncertain. Germline V gene sequence: CDR1 LNHDA, CDR2 SQIVND (reference sequence). This CDR3 region has 13 residues. Trimming removed 5 bases from V and 5 bases from J, with 9 bases in between. CDR3 sequence (DNA): TGTGCCAGTAGTGGCCAGTGGACCGGGGAGCTGTTTTTT. It codes for CASSGQWTGELFF.

This chain links TRBV15 with TRBJ2-6; no clear D gene. The length of the CDR3 is 15 residues. V was trimmed by 0 bases and J by 1 base, leaving 4 bases between them. Per the germline V gene, CDR1 is LNHNV and CDR2 is YYDKDF (reference sequence). The CDR3 is CATSRDPSGANVLTF. The DNA of the CDR3 is TGTGCCACCAGCAGAGACCCTTCTGGGGCCAACGTCCTGACTTTC.

The V gene is TRBV5-1, the J gene TRBJ1-6; possible D gene TRBD1, 6 bases. Trimming left V 0 bases short and J 8 bases short, with 12 bases between. Germline values: CDR1 SGHRS, CDR2 YFSETQ. CDR3 length: 15 amino acids. The CDR3 spells CASSLVQGLDSPLHF. The DNA for the CDR3 is TGCGCCAGCAGCTTGGTTCAGGGGCTGGATTCACCCCTCCACTTT.

This chain uses TRBV12-5 with TRBJ2-1, with D unresolved. CDR1 and CDR2 (germline): LGHNT, FRNRAP. V lost 4 bases and J lost 6, with 7 bases in between. The CDR3 totals 12 residues. CDR3 nucleotides: TGTGCTAGTGGTTCTCGGACCAATGAGCAGTTCTTC. The encoded protein is CASGSRTNEQFF. Full variable domain (missing parts from reference TRBV12-5 and TRBJ2-1): DARVTQTPRHKVTEMGQEVTMRCQPILGHNTVFWYRQTMMQGLELLAYFRNRAPLDDSGMPKDRFSAEMPDATLATLKIQPSEPRDSAVYFCASGSRTNEQFFGPGTRLTVL.

J is TRBJ1-5 and V is TRBV7-2; no firm D call. This CDR3 comprises 14 residues. Trimming removed 1 base from V and 3 bases from J, with 7 bases in between. Germline V gene sequence: CDR1 SGHTA, CDR2 FQGNSA. CDR3 bases: TGTGCCAGCAGCTTAGGGCAGAACAATCAGCCCCAGCATTTT. Translating it yields CASSLGQNNQPQHF.